This T cell receptor beta chain was sequenced during a study of OX40 agonist ivuxolimab in advanced cancers. Sequenced by immunoSEQ multiplex PCR; TCRdb stores in-frame clones only, minus some. The data show 80,000 or so clones, about 93% seen once. V lost 1 base, J lost 1 base, and 11 bases lay in between. The CDR3 is made up of 15 amino acids. CDR1 and CDR2 (germline): MGHRA, YSYEKL. The TCR sequence derives from an adult with an advanced solid tumor such as melanoma, head and neck, liver or kidney cancer. The sequences come from CD4+ or CD8+ T cells sorted from blood, collected in a trial of the OX40 agonist ivuxolimab. This chain connects TRBV4-1 to TRBJ2-7; D is unclear. CDR3 region: CASSQGPADSYEQYF. DNA for the CDR3: TGCGCCAGCAGCCAAGGTCCGGCCGATTCCTACGAGCAGTACTTC.